This T cell receptor (beta chain) was captured in a study of cytomegalovirus exposure and HLA in healthy donors (dated 2017 in TCRdb). Study-wide context: In an earlier analysis of roughly 590 of the donors, 250 to 350 Gb of sequence data and 100 million or so unique TCR beta sequences from 150 million to 200 million T cells were reported. About 280 gigabases of sequencing data and roughly 81 million unique TCR sequences made up an early release that covered approximately 700 HLA-typed donors. Of the roughly 400 genotyped donors, 75% to 85% were placed in the genetic ancestry cluster associated with self-reported Caucasian donors. The study was designed to test whether signatures of past pathogen exposure could be identified by cataloging public T cell receptors. The study profiled the T cell repertoires of hundreds of subjects by immunosequencing and related them to cytomegalovirus serostatus. A separate validation cohort of 100 to 150 different subjects was used in addition to the approximately 700-subject first cohort. High-throughput TCR immunosequencing, statistical association of individual TCRs with disease status, and machine learning were combined to predict cytomegalovirus infection status. In a later analysis, previously published TCR beta repertoires from 670 or so donors were re-analyzed and high-resolution HLA genotyping was added so that TCR occurrence patterns could be studied. Rather than drawing on any new phenotypic data, the later analysis identified candidate immune exposures from TCR beta sequences and the way those sequences occurred across donors. In an earlier analysis of a few hundred of the donors, high-throughput TCR beta sequencing was used to judge whether each TCR beta V gene segment behaved as functional or pseudogenic. Alongside the repertoire data, information on donor age, sex, ethnicity and CMV serostatus was compiled. In a later genetic analysis, genome-wide SNP genotypes for about three fifths of the 666 donors were used, and that subset was treated as a discovery cohort. Every repertoire in the discovery cohort had been generated on one and the same sequencing platform. Both class I and class II loci were covered by HLA typing, at four-digit resolution. Typing coverage varied by locus: about 620-630 donors for A, B, C, DRB1 and DQB1; around 560 for DQA1; more than 600 for DPA1; approximately 490 for DPB1. Several DR-DQ haplotypes were handled as single units for association and clustering, since linkage in the cohort was strong. Among 398 genotyped donors of the cohort, an average of 235,054 unique TCR beta nucleotide sequences were sequenced per donor, roughly a sixth of them non-productive. Paper-wide results and their limitations: An earlier analysis of around 600 of the donors showed that most TCR beta V segments appeared in productive rearrangements either about 87% or about 30% of the time, which broadly matched IMGT annotations. Some IMGT-functional V segments, including TRBV6-2 and TRBV6-3, could not be distinguished by the 87-base-pair reads and were therefore excluded. A few of the identified cytomegalovirus-associated TCR beta chains were confirmed in vitro to be specific for cytomegalovirus antigens. A cluster of highly shared sequence variants was judged likely to be a technical artifact of the sequencing pipeline. A total of fewer than 200 TCR beta chains were listed by the study as associated with cytomegalovirus. Only TCR beta chains were sequenced in this cohort, and the absence of alpha or paired-chain data limited detectable features. Correlated functional status among segregating V segments might reflect linkage disequilibrium, but an unknown experimental factor could not be ruled out. In a later analysis, TCR association rates were found to vary across HLA loci, with the most associated TCRs seen for DRB1 alleles and the fewest for HLA-C alleles. HLA typing was unavailable for some donors at each locus, so association tests used only the typed subset. The authors suggested that the approach could potentially be generalized to other disease states and immunological phenotypes. Across donors, most TCR sequences were observed very rarely, whereas some public TCRs were present in many individuals. A further reported finding was that TCR beta sequences accurately predicted the HLA-A and HLA-B alleles for most subjects in the first cohort. A later analysis associated 15,000 to 20,000 TCR beta sequences with specific HLA alleles at a false discovery rate of 0.05. Strong co-occurrence of HLA alleles, especially DR and DQ, made assigning TCR associations to individual alleles difficult. A later analysis reported that several top co-occurrence clusters appeared linked to parvovirus B19, influenza, CMV and Epstein-Barr virus. Compared with equally common non-associated chains, HLA-associated TCR beta chains in a later analysis were more clonally expanded and had lower generation probabilities. Compared with the approximately 700-donor mean, donors in an Asian-associated ancestry cluster had fewer N-insertions in productive TCRs, according to a later genetic analysis. V-gene and J-gene trimming of TCR beta chains was associated with a missense DCLRE1C variant in a later genetic analysis, and the association was replicated in an independent cohort. CMV serostatus was the only immune exposure information available for the cohort. Because counts were too low, about 18 rarely observed V segments, including chromosome 9 orphons, were excluded from the earlier analysis of 587 of the donors. The classifier was reported to diagnose cytomegalovirus status with high specificity and sensitivity in both the original and validation cohorts. In a later analysis, most CMV-associated TCR beta chains were found to appear HLA-restricted, with HLA associations seemingly driven largely by CMV exposure. The presence/absence analyses assumed that sequencing depth was roughly uniform across donors, and that assumption may not be true.

Libraries were constructed by the immunoSEQ multiplex PCR assay. For the multiplex PCR, a mixture combining 60 forward primers for TCR Vbeta segments and 13 reverse primers for TCR Jbeta segments was used. A multiplex PCR assay on genomic DNA amplified the CDR3 region of rearranged TCR beta genes. The Illumina HiSeq System was used to sequence the amplified TCR beta libraries as 87-base-pair reads. The authors processed their data as follows. Across the 500 to 850 repertoires, a later analysis counted tens of millions of unique TCR beta chains, roughly 11 million of which were shared by at least two donors. Raw reads were error-corrected and collapsed into unique sequences with a nearest-neighbor algorithm that merged closely related sequences to remove PCR and sequencing errors. Alignment of CDR3 sequences to IMGT reference sequences was used to assign V, D and J gene segments. For a sequence to be retained, a match of at least six nucleotides to both a V gene segment and a J gene segment was required. Rearrangements were called productive when the CDR3 lacked stop codons and stayed in frame with V and J; all others were non-productive. CDR3 was defined according to IMGT convention as the region running from the second conserved V-encoded cysteine to the conserved J-encoded phenylalanine. The earlier analysis of 587 of the donors excluded sequences that lacked an unambiguous match to a single V gene segment. An earlier analysis of 450 to 650 of the donors called V segments functional above 56.7% productive rearrangements and segregating when the between-donor standard deviation exceeded 5%. A statistical classification framework was built to diagnose cytomegalovirus status from the catalog of TCR beta chain sequences. A later analysis assigned V and J genes by comparing TCR nucleotide sequences with IMGT/GENE-DB human TR gene sequences. Using the TCRdist pipeline, a later analysis assigned CDR3 sequences along with most-parsimonious VDJ recombination scenarios. In a later analysis, every TCR beta chain was defined by the combination of its CDR3 amino acid sequence and its V-gene family, and reads without a unique V-gene family were dropped. To address suspected cross-contamination and a sequencing artifact, a later analysis removed a few hundred highly shared, low-generation-probability nucleotide sequences. In a later analysis, a clonal expansion index for each public chain was calculated from normalized within-repertoire ranks of inferred template counts. In a later analysis, generation probabilities were computed with a VDJ recombination model fitted to out-of-frame rearrangements, and the resulting probabilities were checked against IGoR. In a later analysis, hypergeometric tests were used to score TCR-TCR, TCR-HLA and TCR-CMV co-occurrence, with a repertoire-size bias correction applied to TCR pairs. In a later analysis, false discovery rates were estimated by permuting HLA or CMV assignments 20 times. In a later analysis, co-occurring TCRs were grouped using DBSCAN, and TCRdist sequence similarity was added for clustering within HLA-allele-positive subsets. Repertoires with fewer than 30,000 or more than 120,000 public chains were left out of co-occurrence clustering, as were a few repertoires with anomalous nucleotide sharing. What TCRdb holds here is the immuneACCESS table cut down to in-frame rearrangements. Part of the clones is not present; checked against another copy, under half of the missing clones reflect an unresolved V gene, and the others are unexplained. V, J and clone size were drawn from that table, and D and trimming were deduced from the DNA. Recorded for this sample are around 160,000 clones; roughly 77% of them occurred a single time. Clones ranked in the top ten supply roughly 7.8% of the sample.

CDR1 and CDR2 (SGDLS, YYNGEE) derive from the germline V gene. Reading from cysteine to phenylalanine, the CDR3 counts 16 amino acids. The kept DNA is CDR3 alone, 48 bases in frame from the first base. Trimming costs V 1 base and J 0 bases, and their ends lie 10 bases apart. Turning to this clone: It lacks a known antigen. Per-base qualities were not stored, and no clone one base away is much larger.

The cohort consisted of some 670 healthy bone marrow donors. At the time of sampling, every cohort member was nominally healthy, though immune exposures that went unrecorded were likely present. The donor tested CMV seropositive and was one of the 289 seropositive cohort members. A peripheral blood sample was collected from each donor, and TCR beta sequencing was performed on peripheral blood mononuclear cells. Genomic DNA was extracted from the blood cell samples with the Qiagen DNeasy Blood Extraction Kit. This sequence uses TRBV9 and TRBJ2-2, and TRBD2 may be the D gene, going by 6 matching bases. The TCR sequence derives from a woman aged 40-49 years in good health and CMV-seropositive. Sequenced material: PBMCs. CDR3 loop: CASSVTAGTNTGELFF. The DNA reads as follows: TGTGCCAGCAGCGTAACGGCGGGAACGAACACCGGGGAGCTGTTTTTT.